This TCR beta chain was recovered during a study of blood T cell repertoires in COVID-19. Libraries were prepared by immunoSEQ multiplex PCR; TCRdb keeps only in-frame clonotypes and omits some of them. The sample consists of about 190,000 clones, approximately 90% of them appearing once. The length of the CDR3 is 16 residues. Germline V CDR1 and CDR2: SNHLY, FYNNEI. V gave up 5 bases and J gave up 1 base; unmatched junction bases: 4. The sequence derives from a woman aged 18 to 35 who had recovered from COVID-19. The chain joins TRBV2 to TRBJ1-5, with 11 bases fitting TRBD1. Sequenced sample: peripheral blood. The DNA of the CDR3 is TGTGCCAGCAGTTGGGACAGGGGGAAAAGCAATCAGCCCCAGCATTTT. It codes for CASSWDRGKSNQPQHF.